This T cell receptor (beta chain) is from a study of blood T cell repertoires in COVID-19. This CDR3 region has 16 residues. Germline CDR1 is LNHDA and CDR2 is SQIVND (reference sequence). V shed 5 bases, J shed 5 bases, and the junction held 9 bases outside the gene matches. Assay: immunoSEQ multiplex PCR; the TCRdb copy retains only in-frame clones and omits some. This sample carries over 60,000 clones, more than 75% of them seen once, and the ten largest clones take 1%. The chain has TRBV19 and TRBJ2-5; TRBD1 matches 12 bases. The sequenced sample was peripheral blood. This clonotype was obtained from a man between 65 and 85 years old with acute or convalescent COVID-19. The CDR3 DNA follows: TGTGCCAGTAGTTCCGGGACAGGGGGCAGTTTGGAGACCCAGTACTTC. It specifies CASSSGTGGSLETQYF.